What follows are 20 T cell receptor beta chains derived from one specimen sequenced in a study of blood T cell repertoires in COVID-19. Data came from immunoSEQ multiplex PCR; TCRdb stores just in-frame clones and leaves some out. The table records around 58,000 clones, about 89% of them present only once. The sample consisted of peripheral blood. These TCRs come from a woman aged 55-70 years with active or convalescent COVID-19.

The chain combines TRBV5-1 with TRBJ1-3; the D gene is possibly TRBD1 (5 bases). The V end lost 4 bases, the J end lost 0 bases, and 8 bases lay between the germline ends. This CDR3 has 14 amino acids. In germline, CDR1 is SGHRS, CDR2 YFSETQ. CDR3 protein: CASSPDNSGNTIYF. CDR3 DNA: TGCGCCAGCAGCCCGGACAACTCTGGAAACACCATATATTTT.

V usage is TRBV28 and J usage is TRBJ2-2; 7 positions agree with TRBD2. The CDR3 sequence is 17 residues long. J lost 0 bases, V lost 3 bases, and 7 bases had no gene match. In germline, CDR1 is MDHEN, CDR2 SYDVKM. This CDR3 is CASSLTATSTNTGELFF. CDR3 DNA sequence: TGTGCCAGCAGTTTGACGGCGACTAGCACGAACACCGGGGAGCTGTTTTTT.

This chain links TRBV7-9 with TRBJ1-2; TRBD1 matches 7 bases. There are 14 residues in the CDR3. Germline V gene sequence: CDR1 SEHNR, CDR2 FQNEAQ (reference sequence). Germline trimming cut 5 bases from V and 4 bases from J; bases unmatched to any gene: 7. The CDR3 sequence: CASSLPGTAYGYTF. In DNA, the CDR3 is TGTGCCAGCAGCCTACCAGGGACAGCCTATGGCTACACCTTC.

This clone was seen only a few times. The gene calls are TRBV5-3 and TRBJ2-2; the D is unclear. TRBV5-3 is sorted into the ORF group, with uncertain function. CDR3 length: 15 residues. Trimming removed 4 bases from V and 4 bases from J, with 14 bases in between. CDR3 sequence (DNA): TGTGCCAGAAGCCCCCCTCGCCCGAGCACCGGGGAGCTGTTTTTT. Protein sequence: CARSPPRPSTGELFF.

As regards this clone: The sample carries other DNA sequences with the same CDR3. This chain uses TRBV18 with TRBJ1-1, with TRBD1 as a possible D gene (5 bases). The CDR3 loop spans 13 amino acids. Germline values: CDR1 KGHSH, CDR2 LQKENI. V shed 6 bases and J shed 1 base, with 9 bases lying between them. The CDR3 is CASSPRENTEAFF. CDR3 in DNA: TGTGCCAGCTCTCCCAGGGAGAACACTGAAGCTTTCTTT.

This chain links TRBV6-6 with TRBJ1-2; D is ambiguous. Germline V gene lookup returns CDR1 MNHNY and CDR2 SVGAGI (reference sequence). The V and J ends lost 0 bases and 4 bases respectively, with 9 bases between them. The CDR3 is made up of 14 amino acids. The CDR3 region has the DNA TGTGCCAGCAGTTACTCCCGGGAGGGCTATGGCTACACCTTC. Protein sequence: CASSYSREGYGYTF.

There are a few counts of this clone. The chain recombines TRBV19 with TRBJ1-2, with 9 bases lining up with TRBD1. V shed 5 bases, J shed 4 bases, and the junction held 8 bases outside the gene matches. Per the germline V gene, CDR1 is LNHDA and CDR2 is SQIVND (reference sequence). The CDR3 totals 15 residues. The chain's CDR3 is CASSASSGQGYGYTF. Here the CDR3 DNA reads TGTGCCAGTAGTGCTTCTTCGGGACAGGGCTATGGCTACACCTTC. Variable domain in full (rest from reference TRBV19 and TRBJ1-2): DGGITQSPKYLFRKEGQNVTLSCEQNLNHDAMYWYRQDPGQGLRLIYYSQIVNDFQKGDIAEGYSVSREKKESFPLTVTSAQKNPTAFYLCASSASSGQGYGYTFGSGTRLTVV.

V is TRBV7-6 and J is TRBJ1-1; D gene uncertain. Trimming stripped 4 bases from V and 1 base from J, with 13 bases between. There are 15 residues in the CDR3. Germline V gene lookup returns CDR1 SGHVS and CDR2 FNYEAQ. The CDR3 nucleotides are TGTGCCAGCAGCTCTACGCCGGGGTCGAACACTGAAGCTTTCTTT. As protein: CASSSTPGSNTEAFF.

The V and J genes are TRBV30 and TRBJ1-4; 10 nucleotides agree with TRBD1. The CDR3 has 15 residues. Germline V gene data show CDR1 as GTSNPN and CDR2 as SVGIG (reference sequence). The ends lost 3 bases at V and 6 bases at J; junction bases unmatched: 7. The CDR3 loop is CAWSDKGQGDEKLFF. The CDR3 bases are TGTGCCTGGAGCGATAAAGGACAGGGGGATGAAAAACTGTTTTTT.

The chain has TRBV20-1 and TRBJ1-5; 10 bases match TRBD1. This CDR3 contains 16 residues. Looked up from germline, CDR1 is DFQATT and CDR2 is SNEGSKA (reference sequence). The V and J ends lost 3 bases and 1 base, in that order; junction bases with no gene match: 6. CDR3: CSASPGTGASNQPQHF. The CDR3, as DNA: TGCAGTGCTAGTCCCGGGACAGGGGCCAGCAATCAGCCCCAGCATTTT.

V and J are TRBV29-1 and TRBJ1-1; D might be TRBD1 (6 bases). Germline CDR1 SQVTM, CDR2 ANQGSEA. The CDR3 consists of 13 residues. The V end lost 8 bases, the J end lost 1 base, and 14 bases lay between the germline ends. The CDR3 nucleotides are TGCAGCATCTCCAGGACAGAGAACACTGAAGCTTTCTTT. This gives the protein CSISRTENTEAFF.

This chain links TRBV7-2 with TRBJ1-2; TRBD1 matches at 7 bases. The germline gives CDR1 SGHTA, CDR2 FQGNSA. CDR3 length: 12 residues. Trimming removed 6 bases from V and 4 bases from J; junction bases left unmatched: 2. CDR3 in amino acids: CASSRTGYGYTF. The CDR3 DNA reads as TGTGCCAGCAGTCGGACAGGCTATGGCTACACCTTC.

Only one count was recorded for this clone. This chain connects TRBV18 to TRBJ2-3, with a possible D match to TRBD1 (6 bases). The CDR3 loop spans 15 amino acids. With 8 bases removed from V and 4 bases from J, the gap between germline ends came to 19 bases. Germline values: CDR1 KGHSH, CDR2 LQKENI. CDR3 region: CASRQAADKADTQYF. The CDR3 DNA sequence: TGTGCCAGCCGACAGGCCGCCGATAAGGCAGATACGCAGTATTTT.

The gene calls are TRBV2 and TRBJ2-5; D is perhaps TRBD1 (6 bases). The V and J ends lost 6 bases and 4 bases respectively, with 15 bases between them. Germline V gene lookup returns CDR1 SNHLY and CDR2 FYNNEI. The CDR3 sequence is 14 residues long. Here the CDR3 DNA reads TGTGCCAGCAGACTACAGGGCGGCGGAGAGACCCAGTACTTC. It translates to CASRLQGGGETQYF. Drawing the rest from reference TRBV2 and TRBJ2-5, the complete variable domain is EPEVTQTPSHQVTQMGQEVILRCVPISNHLYFYWYRQILGQKVEFLVSFYNNEISEKSEIFDDQFSVERPDGSNFTLKIRSTKLEDSAMYFCASRLQGGGETQYFGPGTRLLVL.

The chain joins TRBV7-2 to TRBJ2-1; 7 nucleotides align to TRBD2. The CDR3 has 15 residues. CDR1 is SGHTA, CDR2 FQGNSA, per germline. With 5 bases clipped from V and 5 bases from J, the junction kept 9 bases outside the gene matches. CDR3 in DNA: TGTGCCAGCAGCCGCGGACTAGTCGACCACAATGAGCAGTTCTTC. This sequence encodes CASSRGLVDHNEQFF.

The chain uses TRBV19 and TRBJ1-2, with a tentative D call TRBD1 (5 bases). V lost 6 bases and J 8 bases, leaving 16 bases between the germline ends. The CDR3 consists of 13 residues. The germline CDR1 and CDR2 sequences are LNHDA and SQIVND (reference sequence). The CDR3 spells CASSPQGLAGYTF. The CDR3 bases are TGTGCCAGTAGCCCGCAGGGACTAGCGGGCTACACCTTC.

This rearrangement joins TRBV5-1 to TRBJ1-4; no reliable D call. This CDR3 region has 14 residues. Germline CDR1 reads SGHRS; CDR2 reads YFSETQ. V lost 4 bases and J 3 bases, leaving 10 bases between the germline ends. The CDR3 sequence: CASSLAGSNEKLFF. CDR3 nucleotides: TGCGCCAGCAGCCTGGCGGGGTCTAATGAAAAACTGTTTTTT.

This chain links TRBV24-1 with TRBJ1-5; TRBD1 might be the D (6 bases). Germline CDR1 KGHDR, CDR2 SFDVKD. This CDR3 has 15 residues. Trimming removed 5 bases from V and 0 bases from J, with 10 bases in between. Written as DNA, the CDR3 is TGTGCCACCAGTGCCTCAGGGGTTAGCAATCAGCCCCAGCATTTT. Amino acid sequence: CATSASGVSNQPQHF.

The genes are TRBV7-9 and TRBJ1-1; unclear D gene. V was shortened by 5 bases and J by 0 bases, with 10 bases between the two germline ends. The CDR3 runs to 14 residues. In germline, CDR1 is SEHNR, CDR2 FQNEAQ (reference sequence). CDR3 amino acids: CASSIMSVNTEAFF. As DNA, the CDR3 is TGTGCCAGCAGCATTATGTCGGTGAACACTGAAGCTTTCTTT. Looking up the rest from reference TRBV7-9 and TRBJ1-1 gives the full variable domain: DTGVSQNPRHKITKRGQNVTFRCDPISEHNRLYWYRQTLGQGPEFLTYFQNEAQLEKSRLLSDRFSAERPKGSFSTLEIQRTEQGDSAMYLCASSIMSVNTEAFFGQGTRLTVV.

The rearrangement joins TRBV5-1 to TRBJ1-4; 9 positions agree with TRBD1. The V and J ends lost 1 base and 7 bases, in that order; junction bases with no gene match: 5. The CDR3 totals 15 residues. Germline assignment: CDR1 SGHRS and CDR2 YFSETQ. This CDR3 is CASSLMGQGGEKLFF. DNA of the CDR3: TGCGCCAGCAGCTTGATGGGACAGGGTGGTGAAAAACTGTTTTTT. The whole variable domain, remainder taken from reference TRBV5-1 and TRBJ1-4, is KAGVTQTPRYLIKTRGQQVTLSCSPISGHRSVSWYQQTPGQGLQFLFEYFSETQRNKGNFPGRFSGRQFSNSRSEMNVSTLELGDSALYLCASSLMGQGGEKLFFGSGTQLSVL.